Listed below are T cell receptor beta chains from one sample, sequenced in a study of identical twins. One entry per CDR3 protein results from TCRdb running MiXCR on the 5' RACE reads. The sample yields around 960,000 distinct CDR3 sequences, roughly an eighth seen once. The sample also formed part of further work on yellow fever vaccine responses in identical twins.

The specimen sequenced was PBMCs. The receptors shown here come from a woman between 18 and 29 years old in good health. The CDR3 runs from the conserved cysteine through the conserved F or W. Each record gives: CDR3 DNA, CDR3 protein, D gene, V gene, J gene, clone size. The D gene is left open where the match is weak. Some rows mark clone size as missing; the rest say once, few, many or name a class of expanded clone.

CDR3 DNA: TGTGCCAGCAGGCTAAACAACAGGGGTAATCAGCCCCAGCATTTT
CDR3 protein: CASRLNNRGNQPQHF
D gene: TRBD1
V gene: TRBV28
J gene: TRBJ1-5
clone size: few

CDR3 DNA: TGTGCCATACAGGGGGGCTTGGGCGAGCAGTACTTC
CDR3 protein: CAIQGGLGEQYF
D gene: TRBD1
V gene: TRBV10-3
J gene: TRBJ2-7
clone size: NA

CDR3 DNA: TGTGCCACCAGCAAAACTGGAGACCCCTCAGAGACCCAGTACTTC
CDR3 protein: CATSKTGDPSETQYF
D gene: NA
V gene: TRBV15
J gene: TRBJ2-5
clone size: few

CDR3 DNA: TGCAGCGTTGATTGGCTAGCGGGAGGGAATGAGCAGTTCTTC
CDR3 protein: CSVDWLAGGNEQFF
D gene: TRBD2
V gene: TRBV29-1
J gene: TRBJ2-1
clone size: NA

CDR3 DNA: TGTGCCAGCAGTACACCTCCCGGGACAGGGGAAGAAAAACTGTTTTTT
CDR3 protein: CASSTPPGTGEEKLFF
D gene: TRBD1
V gene: TRBV28
J gene: TRBJ1-4
clone size: NA

CDR3 DNA: TGTGCCAGCAGCCGGACAGGGACCACCGGGGAGCTGTTTTTT
CDR3 protein: CASSRTGTTGELFF
D gene: TRBD1
V gene: TRBV7-3
J gene: TRBJ2-2
clone size: few

CDR3 DNA: TGCGCCAGCAGCCAATCCCGGGACAGGGGGCTTTCGGAAGCTTTCTTT
CDR3 protein: CASSQSRDRGLSEAFF
D gene: TRBD1
V gene: TRBV4-1
J gene: TRBJ1-1
clone size: NA

CDR3 DNA: TGTGCCAGCAGTTTGTCGACGGACCCCACAGATACGCAGTATTTT
CDR3 protein: CASSLSTDPTDTQYF
D gene: NA
V gene: TRBV27
J gene: TRBJ2-3
clone size: few

CDR3 DNA: TGTGCCAGCAGTCCCGGGACACCATTACCCCTCCACTTT
CDR3 protein: CASSPGTPLPLHF
D gene: NA
V gene: TRBV12-3/TRBV12-4
J gene: TRBJ1-6
clone size: many

CDR3 DNA: TGTGCCAGCAGATACACAGGACGGGAGACCCAGTACTTC
CDR3 protein: CASRYTGRETQYF
D gene: NA
V gene: TRBV3-1
J gene: TRBJ2-5
clone size: NA

CDR3 DNA: TGCAGCGCCGACGACAGGGGGCTAGATACGCAGTATTTT
CDR3 protein: CSADDRGLDTQYF
D gene: TRBD1
V gene: TRBV29-1
J gene: TRBJ2-3
clone size: many

CDR3 DNA: TGCGCCAGCAGCCCCCTAGCCTCGGAGACCGGGACCGGGGAGCTGTTTTTT
CDR3 protein: CASSPLASETGTGELFF
D gene: NA
V gene: TRBV5-1
J gene: TRBJ2-2
clone size: few

CDR3 DNA: TGCGCCAGCAGCTTGGGTCGGACAGGGGTACGGAACACTGAAGCTTTCTTT
CDR3 protein: CASSLGRTGVRNTEAFF
D gene: TRBD1
V gene: TRBV5-1
J gene: TRBJ1-1
clone size: NA

CDR3 DNA: TGCGCCAGCAGCACAGACAGGTTGTCTGGGGCCAACGTCCTGACTTTC
CDR3 protein: CASSTDRLSGANVLTF
D gene: NA
V gene: TRBV5-1
J gene: TRBJ2-6
clone size: few

CDR3 DNA: TGTGCCAGCAGTTTCCACCACTTGGGCGGCTATAACACAGATACGCAGTATTTT
CDR3 protein: CASSFHHLGGYNTDTQYF
D gene: NA
V gene: TRBV28
J gene: TRBJ2-3
clone size: many

CDR3 DNA: TGCGCCAGCAGCTTGGGTTCAGGGGCCACCGGGGAGCTGTTTTTT
CDR3 protein: CASSLGSGATGELFF
D gene: NA
V gene: TRBV5-1
J gene: TRBJ2-2
clone size: many

CDR3 DNA: TGTGCCAGCAGCTTAGCGTACAGGGAAGGTGGCTACACCTTC
CDR3 protein: CASSLAYREGGYTF
D gene: NA
V gene: TRBV7-9
J gene: TRBJ1-2
clone size: few

CDR3 DNA: TGCAGTGCTAAGAGGGGGACAGCCGGAACTAATGAAAAACTGTTTTTT
CDR3 protein: CSAKRGTAGTNEKLFF
D gene: TRBD1
V gene: TRBV20-1
J gene: TRBJ1-4
clone size: NA

CDR3 DNA: TGCAGCGTTGAACTACCGGGACTAGCCTACAATGAGCAGTTCTTC
CDR3 protein: CSVELPGLAYNEQFF
D gene: TRBD2
V gene: TRBV29-1
J gene: TRBJ2-1
clone size: NA

CDR3 DNA: TGCGCCAGCAGCTTCCGGACTAGCGGGGGCCAAAACCAAGAGACCCAGTACTTC
CDR3 protein: CASSFRTSGGQNQETQYF
D gene: TRBD2
V gene: TRBV5-1
J gene: TRBJ2-5
clone size: NA

CDR3 DNA: TGCAGTGCAACCGGGACAGGTACGAACACTGAAGCTTTCTTT
CDR3 protein: CSATGTGTNTEAFF
D gene: TRBD1
V gene: TRBV20-1
J gene: TRBJ1-1
clone size: few

CDR3 DNA: TGTGCCAGCAGCTTAAACCTTAACAGGGGATTGATCACTGAAGCTTTCTTT
CDR3 protein: CASSLNLNRGLITEAFF
D gene: TRBD1
V gene: TRBV7-8
J gene: TRBJ1-1
clone size: few

CDR3 DNA: TGTGCCAGCAGTTTACCCAGGGGGAGTTTGCATGAGCAGTTCTTC
CDR3 protein: CASSLPRGSLHEQFF
D gene: TRBD1
V gene: TRBV12-3/TRBV12-4
J gene: TRBJ2-1
clone size: NA

CDR3 DNA: TGCAGTGCTATGGGGGACTCTAATTCACCCCTCCACTTT
CDR3 protein: CSAMGDSNSPLHF
D gene: NA
V gene: TRBV20-1
J gene: TRBJ1-6
clone size: NA

CDR3 DNA: TGCAGTGCTAGAGCCTCGGGGGTTAGCTCCTACAATGAGCAGTTCTTC
CDR3 protein: CSARASGVSSYNEQFF
D gene: NA
V gene: TRBV20-1
J gene: TRBJ2-1
clone size: few

CDR3 DNA: TGTGCCAGCAGCCACGACAGGGTACGGACCTATGAGCAGTTCTTC
CDR3 protein: CASSHDRVRTYEQFF
D gene: TRBD1
V gene: TRBV6-1
J gene: TRBJ2-1
clone size: NA

CDR3 DNA: TGTGCCAGCAGTGAAGTTGTGCAGTACTTC
CDR3 protein: CASSEVVQYF
D gene: NA
V gene: TRBV2
J gene: TRBJ2-7
clone size: many

CDR3 DNA: TGTGCCAGCAGTGACCAGGTTCACAATAATGAGCAGTTCTTC
CDR3 protein: CASSDQVHNNEQFF
D gene: NA
V gene: TRBV6-1
J gene: TRBJ2-1
clone size: NA

CDR3 DNA: TGTGCCAGCAGCTTAGCGGGAGGGCCACGGTACATTCAGTACTTC
CDR3 protein: CASSLAGGPRYIQYF
D gene: TRBD2
V gene: TRBV11-2
J gene: TRBJ2-4
clone size: few

CDR3 DNA: TGTGCCAGCAGTGAATCCGGGACAGAGTTGTATGAGCAGTTCTTC
CDR3 protein: CASSESGTELYEQFF
D gene: TRBD1
V gene: TRBV2
J gene: TRBJ2-1
clone size: few

CDR3 DNA: TGTGCCAGCAGCTCGCCAAACGTACCCAGGGACTTCACAGATACGCAGTATTTT
CDR3 protein: CASSSPNVPRDFTDTQYF
D gene: NA
V gene: TRBV11-1
J gene: TRBJ2-3
clone size: NA

CDR3 DNA: TGCAGCGGGGGGGGTGTCAGCAGCCATGGCTACACCTTC
CDR3 protein: CSGGGVSSHGYTF
D gene: NA
V gene: TRBV29-1
J gene: TRBJ1-2
clone size: NA

CDR3 DNA: TGCGCCAGCAGCTCCGTTGACAGTAACACTGAAGCTTTCTTT
CDR3 protein: CASSSVDSNTEAFF
D gene: NA
V gene: TRBV5-1
J gene: TRBJ1-1
clone size: few

CDR3 DNA: TGTGCCAGCAGTTTGTGGTCTAGCACAGATACGCAGTATTTT
CDR3 protein: CASSLWSSTDTQYF
D gene: NA
V gene: TRBV12-3/TRBV12-4
J gene: TRBJ2-3
clone size: NA

CDR3 DNA: TGCAGTGCTAAGAGTTCTAACACCGGGGAGCTGTTTTTT
CDR3 protein: CSAKSSNTGELFF
D gene: NA
V gene: TRBV20-1
J gene: TRBJ2-2
clone size: NA

CDR3 DNA: TGCGCCAGCAGCTTGATGTCAGGGGAAGGGAGCACTGAAGCTTTCTTT
CDR3 protein: CASSLMSGEGSTEAFF
D gene: NA
V gene: TRBV5-1
J gene: TRBJ1-1
clone size: NA

CDR3 DNA: TGTGCCAGCAGCCCGGGAGGACTAGTCGCCGACGAGCAGTACTTC
CDR3 protein: CASSPGGLVADEQYF
D gene: TRBD2
V gene: TRBV7-9
J gene: TRBJ2-7
clone size: few

CDR3 DNA: TGCGCCAGCAGCCCCGGGGGGGGGGAGAGCTCCTACAATGAGCAGTTCTTC
CDR3 protein: CASSPGGGESSYNEQFF
D gene: TRBD2
V gene: TRBV5-1
J gene: TRBJ2-1
clone size: few

CDR3 DNA: TGCGCCAGCAGTCCGGGACAGATCGTGCCCGGGGAGCTGTTTTTT
CDR3 protein: CASSPGQIVPGELFF
D gene: TRBD1
V gene: TRBV5-1
J gene: TRBJ2-2
clone size: NA

CDR3 DNA: TGTGCCAGCAGCTTACGGGAGGGCCGTGAGCAGTTCTTC
CDR3 protein: CASSLREGREQFF
D gene: TRBD2
V gene: TRBV7-2
J gene: TRBJ2-1
clone size: NA

CDR3 DNA: TGTGCCTCCAAATCCCCCTTGGGGGTGAATGACGGGGAGCTGTTTTTT
CDR3 protein: CASKSPLGVNDGELFF
D gene: NA
V gene: TRBV7-9
J gene: TRBJ2-2
clone size: NA

CDR3 DNA: TGCAGCGCCATCCGGGACAGGGGCAACGAGCAGTACTTC
CDR3 protein: CSAIRDRGNEQYF
D gene: TRBD1
V gene: TRBV29-1
J gene: TRBJ2-7
clone size: NA

CDR3 DNA: TGCAGCGCGACAACCGGGATTGCCGGTTCACCCCTCCACTTT
CDR3 protein: CSATTGIAGSPLHF
D gene: NA
V gene: TRBV29-1
J gene: TRBJ1-6
clone size: few

CDR3 DNA: TGCAGCGCCATAACAGGGGTTCGTATTGCTGAAGCTTTCTTT
CDR3 protein: CSAITGVRIAEAFF
D gene: TRBD1
V gene: TRBV29-1
J gene: TRBJ1-1
clone size: few

CDR3 DNA: TGTGCCAGCAGCCCGCGACAGGGGTGGAACACTGAAGCTTTCTTT
CDR3 protein: CASSPRQGWNTEAFF
D gene: TRBD1
V gene: TRBV9
J gene: TRBJ1-1
clone size: NA

CDR3 DNA: TGCGCCAGCAGCTTTATGGGGACAGACTCCTACGAGCAGTACTTC
CDR3 protein: CASSFMGTDSYEQYF
D gene: TRBD1
V gene: TRBV5-1
J gene: TRBJ2-7
clone size: few

CDR3 DNA: TGCGCCAGCAGCTCACAGGGGATTGCCGGAAACACCATATATTTT
CDR3 protein: CASSSQGIAGNTIYF
D gene: TRBD1
V gene: TRBV5-1
J gene: TRBJ1-3
clone size: NA

CDR3 DNA: TGTGCTAGTGGTTTGGCTCCGGGGTCCGCAGGGGAGCTGTTTTTT
CDR3 protein: CASGLAPGSAGELFF
D gene: NA
V gene: TRBV12-5
J gene: TRBJ2-2
clone size: few

CDR3 DNA: TGTGCCAGCTCTCGGACTCAGAGTGTGGAGACCCAGTACTTC
CDR3 protein: CASSRTQSVETQYF
D gene: NA
V gene: TRBV6-1
J gene: TRBJ2-5
clone size: NA

CDR3 DNA: TGCGCCAGCAGTTGGATGGGCTTCGATGAAAAACTGTTTTTT
CDR3 protein: CASSWMGFDEKLFF
D gene: NA
V gene: TRBV10-2
J gene: TRBJ1-4
clone size: many